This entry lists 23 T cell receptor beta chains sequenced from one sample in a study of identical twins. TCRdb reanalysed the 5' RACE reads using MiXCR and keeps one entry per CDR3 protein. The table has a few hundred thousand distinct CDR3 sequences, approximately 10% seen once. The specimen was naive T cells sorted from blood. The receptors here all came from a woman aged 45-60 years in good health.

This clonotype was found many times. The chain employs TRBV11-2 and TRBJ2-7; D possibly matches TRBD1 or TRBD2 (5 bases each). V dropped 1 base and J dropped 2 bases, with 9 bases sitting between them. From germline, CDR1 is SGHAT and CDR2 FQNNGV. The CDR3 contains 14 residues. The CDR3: CASSLGGDTYEQYF. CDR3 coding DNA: TGTGCCAGCAGCTTAGGAGGGGATACCTACGAGCAGTACTTC.

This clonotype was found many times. This CDR3 is CSARGDVETQYF. The CDR3 DNA reads TGCAGTGCTAGAGGGGATGTGGAGACCCAGTACTTC. The rearrangement links TRBV20-1 to TRBJ2-5; D not resolved. V shed 1 base and J shed 5 bases, with 8 bases lying between them. The CDR3 spans 12 residues. Germline CDR1 DFQATT, CDR2 SNEGSKA (reference sequence).

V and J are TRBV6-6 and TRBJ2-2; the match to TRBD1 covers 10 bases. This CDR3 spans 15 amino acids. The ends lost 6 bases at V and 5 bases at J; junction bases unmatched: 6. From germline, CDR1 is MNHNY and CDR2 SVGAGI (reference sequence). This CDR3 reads CASSRDRGWTGELFF. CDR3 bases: TGTGCCAGCAGCCGGGACAGGGGATGGACCGGGGAGCTGTTTTTT.

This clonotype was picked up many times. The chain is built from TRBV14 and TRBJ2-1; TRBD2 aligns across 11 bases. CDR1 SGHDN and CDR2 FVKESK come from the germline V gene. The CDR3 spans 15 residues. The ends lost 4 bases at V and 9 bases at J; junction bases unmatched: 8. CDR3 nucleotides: TGTGCCAGCAGCCCAGTAGCGGGAGGGCCGGCTGAGCAGTTCTTC. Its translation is CASSPVAGGPAEQFF.

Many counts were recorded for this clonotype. The CDR3 here is CASSLFRAQETQYF. Written as DNA, the CDR3 is TGTGCCAGCAGTCTTTTCCGCGCCCAAGAGACCCAGTACTTC. This chain connects TRBV28 to TRBJ2-5; D is uncertain. The CDR3 contains 14 residues. Trimming removed 5 bases at V and 1 base at J, with 11 bases between. Germline assignment: CDR1 MDHEN and CDR2 SYDVKM.

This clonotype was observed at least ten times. The CDR3 loop is CATSRGSGRGYEQYF. The CDR3 bases are TGTGCCACCAGCAGGGGCAGCGGGAGAGGCTACGAGCAGTACTTC. The chain is built from TRBV15 and TRBJ2-7, with TRBD2 identical over 8 bases. V gave up 3 bases and J gave up 3 bases; unmatched junction bases: 7. CDR3 length: 15 residues. Germline V CDR1 and CDR2: LNHNV, YYDKDF (reference sequence).

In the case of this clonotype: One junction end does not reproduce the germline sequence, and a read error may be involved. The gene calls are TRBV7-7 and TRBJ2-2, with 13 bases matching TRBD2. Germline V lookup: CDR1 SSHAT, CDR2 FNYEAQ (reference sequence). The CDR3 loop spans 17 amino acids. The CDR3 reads CASSHTSGRASTGELFF. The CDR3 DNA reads TGTGCTAGCAGCCATACTAGCGGGAGGGCCAGCACCGGGGAGCTGTTTTTT.

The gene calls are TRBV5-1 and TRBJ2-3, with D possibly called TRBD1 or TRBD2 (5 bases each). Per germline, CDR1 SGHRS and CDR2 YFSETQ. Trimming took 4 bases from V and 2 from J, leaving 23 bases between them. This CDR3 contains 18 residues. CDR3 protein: CASSLIGTALLITDTQYF. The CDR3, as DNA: TGCGCCAGCAGCCTGATAGGGACGGCCCTACTAATCACAGATACGCAGTATTTT. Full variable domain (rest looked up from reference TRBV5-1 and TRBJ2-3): KAGVTQTPRYLIKTRGQQVTLSCSPISGHRSVSWYQQTPGQGLQFLFEYFSETQRNKGNFPGRFSGRQFSNSRSEMNVSTLELGDSALYLCASSLIGTALLITDTQYFGPGTRLTVL.

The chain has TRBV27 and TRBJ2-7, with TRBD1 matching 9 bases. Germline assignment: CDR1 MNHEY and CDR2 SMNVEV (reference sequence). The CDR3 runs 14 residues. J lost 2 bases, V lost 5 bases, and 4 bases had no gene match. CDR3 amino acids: CASSRGQGTYEQYF. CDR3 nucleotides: TGTGCCAGCAGTAGGGGACAGGGAACCTACGAGCAGTACTTC.

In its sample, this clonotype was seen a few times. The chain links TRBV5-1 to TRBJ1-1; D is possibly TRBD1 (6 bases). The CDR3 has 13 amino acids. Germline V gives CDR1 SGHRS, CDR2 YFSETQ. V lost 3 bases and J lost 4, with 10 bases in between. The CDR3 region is CASSWGAATEAFF. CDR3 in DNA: TGCGCCAGCAGCTGGGGGGCGGCCACTGAAGCTTTCTTT.

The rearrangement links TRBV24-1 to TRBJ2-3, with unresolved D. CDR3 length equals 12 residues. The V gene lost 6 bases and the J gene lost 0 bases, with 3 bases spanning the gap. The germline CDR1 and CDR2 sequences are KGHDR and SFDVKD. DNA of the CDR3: TGTGCCACCAGTTTAAGCACAGATACGCAGTATTTT. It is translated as CATSLSTDTQYF.

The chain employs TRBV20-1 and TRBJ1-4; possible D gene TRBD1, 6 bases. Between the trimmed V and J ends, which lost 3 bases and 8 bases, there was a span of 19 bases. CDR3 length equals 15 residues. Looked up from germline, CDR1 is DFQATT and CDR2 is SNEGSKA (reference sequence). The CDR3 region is CSASIGGLPAEKLFF. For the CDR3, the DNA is TGCAGTGCTAGTATAGGGGGGCTCCCGGCGGAAAAACTGTTTTTT.

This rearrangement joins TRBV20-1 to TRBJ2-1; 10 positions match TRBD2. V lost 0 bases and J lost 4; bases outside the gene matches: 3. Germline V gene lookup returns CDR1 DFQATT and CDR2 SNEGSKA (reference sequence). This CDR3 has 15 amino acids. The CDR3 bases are TGCAGTGCTAGAGATCAACTAGCGGGATACAATGAGCAGTTCTTC. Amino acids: CSARDQLAGYNEQFF.

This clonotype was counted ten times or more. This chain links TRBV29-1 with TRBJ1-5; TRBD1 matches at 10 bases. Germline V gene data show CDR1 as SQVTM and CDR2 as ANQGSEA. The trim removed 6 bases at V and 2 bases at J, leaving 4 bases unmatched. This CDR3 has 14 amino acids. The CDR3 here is CSVGTGEGNQPQHF. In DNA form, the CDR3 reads TGCAGCGTGGGGACAGGGGAAGGCAATCAGCCCCAGCATTTT.

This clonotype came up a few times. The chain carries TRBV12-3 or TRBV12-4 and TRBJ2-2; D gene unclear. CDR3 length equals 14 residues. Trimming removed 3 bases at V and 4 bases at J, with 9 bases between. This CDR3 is CASSLGKPTGELFF. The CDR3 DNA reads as TGTGCCAGCAGTTTGGGGAAGCCCACCGGGGAGCTGTTTTTT.

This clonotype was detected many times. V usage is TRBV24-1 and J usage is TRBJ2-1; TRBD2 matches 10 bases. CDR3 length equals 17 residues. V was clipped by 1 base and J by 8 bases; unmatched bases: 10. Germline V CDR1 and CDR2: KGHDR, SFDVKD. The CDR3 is CATSDFRRGTSDDEQFF. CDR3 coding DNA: TGTGCCACCAGTGATTTCCGTCGCGGGACTAGCGATGATGAGCAGTTCTTC.

Here the CDR3 DNA reads TGCAGTGCTAGAGCGCCCCTTAGAAATGAGCAGTTCTTC. It specifies CSARAPLRNEQFF. The rearrangement links TRBV20-1 to TRBJ2-1; the D is unclear. The V and J ends lost 1 base and 7 bases respectively, with 11 bases between them. Germline V lookup: CDR1 DFQATT, CDR2 SNEGSKA (reference sequence). This CDR3 has 13 amino acids.

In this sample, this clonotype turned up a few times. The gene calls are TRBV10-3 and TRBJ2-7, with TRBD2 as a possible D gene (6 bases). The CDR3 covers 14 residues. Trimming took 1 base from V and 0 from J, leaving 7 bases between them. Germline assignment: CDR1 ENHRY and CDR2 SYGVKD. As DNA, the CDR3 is TGTGCCATCAGTGAGTACGGGGGCTCCTACGAGCAGTACTTC. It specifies CAISEYGGSYEQYF.

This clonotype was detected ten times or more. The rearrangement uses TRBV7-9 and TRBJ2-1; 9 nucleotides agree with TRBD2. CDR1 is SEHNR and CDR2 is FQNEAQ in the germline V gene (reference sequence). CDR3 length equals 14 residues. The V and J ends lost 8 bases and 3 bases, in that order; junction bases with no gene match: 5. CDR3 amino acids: CASGGLANYNEQFF. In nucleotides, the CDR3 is TGTGCCAGCGGGGGACTAGCTAACTACAATGAGCAGTTCTTC. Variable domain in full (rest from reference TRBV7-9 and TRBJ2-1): DTGVSQNPRHKITKRGQNVTFRCDPISEHNRLYWYRQTLGQGPEFLTYFQNEAQLEKSRLLSDRFSAERPKGSFSTLEIQRTEQGDSAMYLCASGGLANYNEQFFGPGTRLTVL.

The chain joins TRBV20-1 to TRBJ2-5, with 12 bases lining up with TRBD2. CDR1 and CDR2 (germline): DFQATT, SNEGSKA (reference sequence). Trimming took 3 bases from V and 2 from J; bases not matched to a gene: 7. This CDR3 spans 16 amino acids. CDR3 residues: CSASASGGASQETQYF. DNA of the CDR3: TGCAGTGCTAGCGCTAGCGGGGGGGCCAGTCAAGAGACCCAGTACTTC.

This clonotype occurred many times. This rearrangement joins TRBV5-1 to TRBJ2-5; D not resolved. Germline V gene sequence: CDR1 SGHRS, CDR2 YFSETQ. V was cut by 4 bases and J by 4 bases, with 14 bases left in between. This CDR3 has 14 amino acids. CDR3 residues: CASSQTGPAETQYF. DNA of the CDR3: TGCGCCAGCAGCCAGACTGGTCCTGCAGAGACCCAGTACTTC.

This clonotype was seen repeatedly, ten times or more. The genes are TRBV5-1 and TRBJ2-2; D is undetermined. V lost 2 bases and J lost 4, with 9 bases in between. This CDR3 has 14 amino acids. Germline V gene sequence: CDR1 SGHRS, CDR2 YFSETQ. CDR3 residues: CASSFRTGTGELFF. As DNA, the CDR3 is TGCGCCAGCAGCTTCCGGACGGGCACCGGGGAGCTGTTTTTT.

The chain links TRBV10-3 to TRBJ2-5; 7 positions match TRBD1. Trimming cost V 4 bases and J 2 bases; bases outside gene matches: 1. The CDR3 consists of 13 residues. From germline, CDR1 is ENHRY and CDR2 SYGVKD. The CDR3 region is CAISAGQQETQYF. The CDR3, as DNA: TGTGCCATCAGTGCGGGACAGCAAGAGACCCAGTACTTC.